This is a list of T cell receptor beta chains from one sample in a study of regulatory T cells in long-lasting Graves disease. TCRdb analysed the multiplex PCR reads with MiXCR anew, one entry per CDR3 protein. The data hold hundreds of thousands of distinct CDR3 sequences, with roughly 20% observed a single time. Sequenced material: peripheral blood mononuclear cells (PBMCs), taken when the disease was refractory, from a patient treated with antithyroid drugs. These receptors came from a female donor with Graves disease. Each CDR3 is given with its conserved first and last residue. The D gene is left open where the match is weak. Clone size, where shown, is once, few, many, or a class for clones that have expanded.

TRBV15	TRBJ1-1	.	.	CATSSESNTEAFF	TGTGCCACCAGCAGTGAGTCGAACACTGAAGCTTTCTTT
TRBV5-1	TRBJ2-7	.	TRBD1	CASRLPSTGSQYEQYF	TGCGCCAGCAGACTGCCCTCGACAGGGTCCCAATACGAGCAGTACTTC
TRBV7-2	TRBJ2-2	.	.	CASSLLAARGTGELFF	TGTGCCAGCAGCTTACTAGCGGCCAGGGGCACCGGGGAGCTGTTTTTT
TRBV28	TRBJ1-1	many	.	CASTEGGGMRTEAFF	TGTGCCAGCACCGAGGGTGGGGGGATGAGGACTGAAGCTTTCTTT
TRBV29-1	TRBJ2-5	many	TRBD2	CSVGVAGAQETQYF	TGCAGCGTTGGAGTAGCGGGAGCCCAAGAGACCCAGTACTTC
TRBV12-3/TRBV12-4	TRBJ1-3	.	.	CASSLVGGSNTIYF	TGTGCCAGCAGTCTGGTCGGCGGGTCGAACACCATATATTTT
TRBV28	TRBJ2-3	few	TRBD2	CASNTANGLAGTDTQYF	TGTGCCAGCAATACCGCTAATGGGCTAGCGGGAACAGATACGCAGTATTTT
TRBV7-6	TRBJ1-1	.	TRBD1	CASSSHRGGDTEAFF	TGTGCCAGCAGCTCCCACAGGGGCGGGGACACTGAAGCTTTCTTT
TRBV7-2	TRBJ1-5	many	TRBD1	CASSLTGVSNQPQHF	TGTGCCAGCAGCTTAACAGGGGTGAGCAATCAGCCCCAGCATTTT
TRBV18	TRBJ2-6	many	.	CASSPRVSGANVLTF	TGTGCCAGCTCACCACGGGTCTCTGGGGCCAACGTCCTGACTTTC
TRBV29-1	TRBJ2-7	once	.	CSVEDLGDGSHEQYF	TGCAGCGTTGAAGATCTGGGGGACGGCTCCCACGAGCAGTACTTC
TRBV6-1	TRBJ1-5	.	TRBD1	CASRTGPGNQPQHF	TGTGCCAGCAGGACAGGGCCGGGCAATCAGCCCCAGCATTTT
TRBV2	TRBJ2-5	many	.	CASSPGRIVETQYF	TGTGCCAGCAGTCCAGGGAGGATCGTGGAGACCCAGTACTTC
TRBV29-1	TRBJ2-7	few	.	CSVGSVYEQYF	TGCAGCGTTGGAAGTGTATACGAGCAGTACTTC
TRBV2	TRBJ2-7	many	TRBD1	CASSYGQGATYEQYF	TGTGCCAGCAGCTACGGACAGGGGGCCACCTACGAGCAGTACTTC
TRBV29-1	TRBJ2-3	.	.	CSVTRDSTDTQYF	TGCAGTGTAACACGGGACTCCACAGATACGCAGTATTTT
TRBV28	TRBJ1-1	.	TRBD1	CASSVRGLRTEAFF	TGTGCCAGCAGTGTAAGGGGGCTGAGGACTGAAGCTTTCTTT
TRBV28	TRBJ1-5	many	.	CASTLTVGSNQPQHF	TGTGCCAGCACTTTGACCGTTGGTAGCAATCAGCCCCAGCATTTT
TRBV6-5	TRBJ2-7	many	.	CASSYRRRGSYEQYF	TGTGCCAGCAGTTACAGGCGGAGAGGCTCCTACGAGCAGTACTTC
TRBV7-9	TRBJ1-3	.	.	CATQHPPDRFSSGNTIYF	TGTGCCACCCAGCATCCCCCCGACAGGTTTAGCTCTGGAAACACCATATATTTT
TRBV20-1	TRBJ1-6	.	TRBD1	CSATKTGVNSPLHF	TGCAGTGCCACAAAGACAGGGGTAAATTCACCCCTCCACTTT
TRBV10-3	TRBJ2-5	many	TRBD2	CAISEASGSAGWAQYF	TGTGCCATCAGTGAAGCTAGCGGGAGCGCCGGGTGGGCCCAGTACTTC
TRBV9	TRBJ2-7	.	.	CASSPRGAGSYEQYF	TGTGCCAGCAGCCCGAGGGGGGCCGGCTCCTACGAGCAGTACTTC
TRBV12-3/TRBV12-4	TRBJ2-3	once	.	CASSGSADTQYF	TGTGCCAGCAGTGGCAGTGCAGATACGCAGTATTTT
TRBV6-2/TRBV6-3	TRBJ1-2	.	.	CASSYSKGQYYGYTF	TGTGCCAGCAGTTACTCGAAAGGGCAGTACTATGGCTACACCTTC
TRBV10-2	TRBJ2-7	many	TRBD1	CASSIRQGIYEQYF	TGCGCCAGCAGTATCAGACAGGGCATCTACGAGCAGTACTTC
TRBV6-1	TRBJ2-5	many	.	CASSGIGLEETQYF	TGTGCCAGCAGTGGTATAGGACTCGAAGAGACCCAGTACTTC
TRBV27	TRBJ2-7	.	TRBD1	CASRGRGPTTGEQYF	TGTGCCAGCAGGGGCAGGGGGCCGACGACGGGCGAGCAGTACTTC
TRBV27	TRBJ1-2	few	.	CASRAQADYGYTF	TGTGCCAGCAGAGCGCAGGCAGACTATGGCTACACCTTC
TRBV29-1	TRBJ1-2	many	TRBD1	CSVDRGQGVPSYGYTF	TGCAGCGTTGATCGGGGACAGGGGGTTCCGAGCTATGGCTACACCTTC
TRBV2	TRBJ2-3	.	.	CASRGTGVNTQYF	TGTGCCAGCAGGGGGACCGGTGTAAATACGCAGTATTTT
TRBV7-2	TRBJ2-7	.	TRBD1	CATRGQGTYEQYF	TGTGCCACCAGGGGGCAGGGGACCTACGAGCAGTACTTC
TRBV9	TRBJ2-1	.	TRBD2	CASSVLAGEYNEQFF	TGTGCCAGCAGCGTTCTAGCGGGAGAATACAATGAGCAGTTCTTC
TRBV19	TRBJ2-7	.	.	CASNRGRELDYEQYF	TGTGCCAGTAACCGAGGGCGGGAACTTGACTACGAGCAGTACTTC
TRBV7-2	TRBJ2-3	.	.	CASSLRDSGVDTQYF	TGTGCCAGCAGCTTAAGGGACTCAGGTGTGGATACGCAGTATTTT
TRBV6-1	TRBJ2-7	many	.	CASSGIAGYEQYF	TGTGCCAGCAGTGGGATCGCGGGCTACGAGCAGTACTTC
TRBV3-1	TRBJ2-7	many	.	CASSGGNSYEQYF	TGTGCCAGCAGCGGAGGCAACTCCTACGAGCAGTACTTC
TRBV5-1	TRBJ2-5	.	.	CASRHGSQETQYF	TGCGCCAGCAGACATGGCAGCCAAGAGACCCAGTACTTC
TRBV6-1	TRBJ1-4	many	.	CASSGTVRTTNEKLFF	TGTGCCAGCAGTGGTACTGTACGAACAACTAATGAAAAACTGTTTTTT
TRBV7-2	TRBJ2-2	few	TRBD2	CASSLRLAGVTGELFF	TGTGCCAGCAGCTTGAGACTAGCGGGAGTCACCGGGGAGCTGTTTTTT
TRBV11-3	TRBJ2-2	many	TRBD1	CASSAYRGLGTGELFF	TGTGCCAGCAGCGCCTACAGGGGTTTAGGAACCGGGGAGCTGTTTTTT
TRBV7-9	TRBJ1-5	.	TRBD1	CASSLARTGEGSNQPQHF	TGTGCCAGCAGCTTAGCACGGACAGGGGAAGGAAGCAATCAGCCCCAGCATTTT
TRBV27	TRBJ1-1	few	.	CASTLTIGNTEAFF	TGTGCCAGCACCTTGACGATCGGGAACACTGAAGCTTTCTTT
TRBV19	TRBJ1-4	few	.	CASSPPTNEKLFF	TGTGCCAGTAGTCCCCCAACTAATGAAAAACTGTTTTTT
TRBV19	TRBJ1-2	.	.	CATNPGRRNYGYTF	TGTGCCACTAACCCTGGCAGAAGAAACTATGGCTACACCTTC
TRBV28	TRBJ2-7	few	TRBD2	CATSSGTGGYEQCF	TGTGCCACCTCCTCCGGGACGGGAGGGTACGAGCAGTGCTTC
TRBV15	TRBJ1-6	few	TRBD1	CATSLPGTDSPLHF	TGTGCCACCAGCTTGCCCGGGACAGACTCACCCCTCCACTTT
TRBV5-5	TRBJ1-1	.	TRBD1	CASSWGTGGADTEAFF	TGTGCCAGCAGCTGGGGGACAGGGGGCGCGGACACTGAAGCTTTCTTT
TRBV7-9	TRBJ2-2	many	.	CASSPGGAGYGELFF	TGTGCCAGCAGCCCCGGTGGTGCTGGTTACGGGGAGCTGTTTTTT
TRBV28	TRBJ2-7	.	TRBD1	CASTRGGCEQYF	TGTGCCAGCACTCGAGGGGGCTGCGAGCAGTACTTC